These T cell receptor beta chains were read from a single sample in a study of T cells in Graves' hyperthyroidism and ophthalmopathy. TCRdb analysed the multiplex PCR reads with MiXCR anew, one entry per CDR3 protein. The sample includes about 640,000 distinct CDR3 sequences, around 13% seen only once; the top ten take around 13%. Input material: blood. These receptors all stem from a woman aged 50 to 60 with Graves' ophthalmopathy. Each CDR3 is given with its conserved first and last residue. Each record gives: clone size, J gene, V gene, D gene, CDR3 DNA, CDR3 protein. The D gene is left open where the match is weak. Part of the rows lack a size; the others show once, few, many or a class for expanded clones.

abundance: many; j_gene: TRBJ2-1; v_gene: TRBV6-1; d_gene: TRBD2; CDR3nt: TGTGCCAGCATACCAAGGACTAGCGGGACCTACAATGAGCAGTTCTTC; CDR3aa: CASIPRTSGTYNEQFF
abundance: many; j_gene: TRBJ1-1; v_gene: TRBV30; d_gene: NA; CDR3nt: TGTGCCTCGAAGACAGAAATGAACACTGAAGCTTTCTTT; CDR3aa: CASKTEMNTEAFF
abundance: many; j_gene: TRBJ1-2; v_gene: TRBV7-2; d_gene: NA; CDR3nt: TGTGCCAGCAGCCCCACGAGATCCGGACAGTATGGCTACACCTTC; CDR3aa: CASSPTRSGQYGYTF
abundance: few; j_gene: TRBJ2-1; v_gene: TRBV10-3; d_gene: TRBD2; CDR3nt: TGTGCCATCAGTGACCCAGGACTAGCGGGAGTTCTCAATGAGCAGTTCTTC; CDR3aa: CAISDPGLAGVLNEQFF
abundance: many; j_gene: TRBJ1-5; v_gene: TRBV28; d_gene: TRBD1; CDR3nt: TGTGCCAGCAGTCCACCATACAGGGGAGGCAATCAGCCCCAGCATTTT; CDR3aa: CASSPPYRGGNQPQHF
abundance: many; j_gene: TRBJ2-2; v_gene: TRBV20-1; d_gene: NA; CDR3nt: TGCAGTGCTAGAGCTGCCGGGGAGCTGTTTTTT; CDR3aa: CSARAAGELFF
abundance: many; j_gene: TRBJ2-1; v_gene: TRBV28; d_gene: NA; CDR3nt: TGTGCCAGCAGTTCCATCGTCCCTCCCAATGAGCAGTTCTTC; CDR3aa: CASSSIVPPNEQFF
abundance: many; j_gene: TRBJ1-6; v_gene: TRBV28; d_gene: NA; CDR3nt: TGTGCCAGCTCCTCGGCCAGTTTCAGCAATTCACCCCTCCACTTT; CDR3aa: CASSSASFSNSPLHF
abundance: many; j_gene: TRBJ2-1; v_gene: TRBV7-2; d_gene: NA; CDR3nt: TGTGCCAGCAGCCCGAATAGGGATGAGCAGTTCTTC; CDR3aa: CASSPNRDEQFF
abundance: many; j_gene: TRBJ1-5; v_gene: TRBV5-1; d_gene: NA; CDR3nt: TGCGCCAGCAGCTTGGACCACTCTAGCAATCAGCCCCAGCATTTT; CDR3aa: CASSLDHSSNQPQHF
abundance: many; j_gene: TRBJ2-3; v_gene: TRBV11-3; d_gene: NA; CDR3nt: TGTGCCAGCAACGTAGGGAGCCCGGGCACAGATACGCAGTATTTT; CDR3aa: CASNVGSPGTDTQYF
abundance: NA; j_gene: TRBJ2-1; v_gene: TRBV19; d_gene: NA; CDR3nt: TGTGCCAGTAGTATGATTTTTCTGAGTGAGCAGTTCTTC; CDR3aa: CASSMIFLSEQFF
abundance: few; j_gene: TRBJ1-1; v_gene: TRBV28; d_gene: TRBD1; CDR3nt: TGTGCCAGCAGCCCTGGACAGGGGAGCGGAGCTTTCTTT; CDR3aa: CASSPGQGSGAFF
abundance: many; j_gene: TRBJ2-7; v_gene: TRBV5-4; d_gene: TRBD2; CDR3nt: TGTGCCAGCAGCTTGTCTAGCGGAGTAGTCTCCTACGAGCAGTACTTC; CDR3aa: CASSLSSGVVSYEQYF
abundance: NA; j_gene: TRBJ2-2; v_gene: TRBV3-1; d_gene: NA; CDR3nt: TGTGCCAGCAGCCAACGGTGGGGTTACACCGGGGAGCTGTTTTTT; CDR3aa: CASSQRWGYTGELFF
abundance: NA; j_gene: TRBJ1-2; v_gene: TRBV5-4; d_gene: TRBD1; CDR3nt: TGTGCCAGCAGCTTCCTCCGACAGGGGGCGGGTGGCTACACCTTC; CDR3aa: CASSFLRQGAGGYTF
abundance: NA; j_gene: TRBJ2-5; v_gene: TRBV15; d_gene: NA; CDR3nt: TGTGCCACCAGCAGAGCTGTTGTAGAGGAGACCCAGTACTTC; CDR3aa: CATSRAVVEETQYF
abundance: NA; j_gene: TRBJ1-5; v_gene: TRBV28; d_gene: NA; CDR3nt: TGTGCCAGCAGTTTATTGGGCAGTAATAGCAATCAGCCCCAGCATTTT; CDR3aa: CASSLLGSNSNQPQHF
abundance: many; j_gene: TRBJ1-1; v_gene: TRBV20-1; d_gene: NA; CDR3nt: TGCAGTGCCCAGGACCCTATTAAAAGGGGCACTGAAGCTTTCTTT; CDR3aa: CSAQDPIKRGTEAFF
abundance: NA; j_gene: TRBJ2-6; v_gene: TRBV11-1; d_gene: NA; CDR3nt: TGTGCCAGCAGCTTTTACCGGGCTGGGGCCAACGTCCTGACTTTC; CDR3aa: CASSFYRAGANVLTF
abundance: once; j_gene: TRBJ2-7; v_gene: TRBV12-3/TRBV12-4; d_gene: NA; CDR3nt: TGTGCCAGCAGTTTGGAGGACTTCAACTCCTACGAGCAGTACTTC; CDR3aa: CASSLEDFNSYEQYF
abundance: many; j_gene: TRBJ2-1; v_gene: TRBV11-2; d_gene: NA; CDR3nt: TGTGCCAGCAGCTTAGTGGGACTTAACAATGAGCAGTTCTTC; CDR3aa: CASSLVGLNNEQFF
abundance: many; j_gene: TRBJ1-2; v_gene: TRBV13; d_gene: NA; CDR3nt: TGTGCCAGCAGCTTAGGATTCGAAGGGAGCTATGGCTACACCTTC; CDR3aa: CASSLGFEGSYGYTF
abundance: few; j_gene: TRBJ2-7; v_gene: TRBV6-2/TRBV6-3; d_gene: TRBD1; CDR3nt: TGTGCCAGCAGTTACCCAGAGACAGGGGCCTGGGAGCAGTACTTC; CDR3aa: CASSYPETGAWEQYF
abundance: few; j_gene: TRBJ1-5; v_gene: TRBV7-6; d_gene: NA; CDR3nt: TGTGCCAGCAGCTCGACTGTTTCAAATCAGCCCCAGCATTTT; CDR3aa: CASSSTVSNQPQHF
abundance: many; j_gene: TRBJ2-1; v_gene: TRBV6-2/TRBV6-3; d_gene: NA; CDR3nt: TGTGCCAGCAGTTACCCTGCGGGTAGCGGTTCCTACAATGAGCAGTTCTTC; CDR3aa: CASSYPAGSGSYNEQFF
abundance: NA; j_gene: TRBJ2-5; v_gene: TRBV7-9; d_gene: TRBD1; CDR3nt: TGTGCCAGCAGCTCTTGGGACAGGGAAAGCGAGACCCAGTACTTC; CDR3aa: CASSSWDRESETQYF
abundance: many; j_gene: TRBJ2-7; v_gene: TRBV19; d_gene: TRBD2; CDR3nt: TGTGCCAGTAGTATCGGACTAGCGGGATTCTACGAGCAGTACTTC; CDR3aa: CASSIGLAGFYEQYF
abundance: many; j_gene: TRBJ2-7; v_gene: TRBV20-1; d_gene: NA; CDR3nt: TGCAGTGCTCCCAAGATGTATCGGGAAGATCACTACGAGCAGTACTTC; CDR3aa: CSAPKMYREDHYEQYF
abundance: many; j_gene: TRBJ2-4; v_gene: TRBV20-1; d_gene: NA; CDR3nt: TGCAGTGCTAGAGGGACTACCTCCAAAAACATTCAGTACTTC; CDR3aa: CSARGTTSKNIQYF
abundance: many; j_gene: TRBJ2-2; v_gene: TRBV28; d_gene: NA; CDR3nt: TGTGCCAGCAGTAGCCCCGGACGGAACACCGGGGAGCTGTTTTTT; CDR3aa: CASSSPGRNTGELFF
abundance: many; j_gene: TRBJ1-5; v_gene: TRBV20-1; d_gene: TRBD1; CDR3nt: TGCAGTGCCAAGAGATGGGACAGGGGAAATCAGCCCCAGCATTTT; CDR3aa: CSAKRWDRGNQPQHF
abundance: NA; j_gene: TRBJ2-7; v_gene: TRBV12-3/TRBV12-4; d_gene: NA; CDR3nt: TGTGCCAGCAGTTTACGGTGGGAGACCTACGAGCAGTACTTC; CDR3aa: CASSLRWETYEQYF
abundance: many; j_gene: TRBJ2-2; v_gene: TRBV6-1; d_gene: NA; CDR3nt: TGTGCCAGCACCGCGGTCGGGCGTGGCGGGGAGCTGTTTTTT; CDR3aa: CASTAVGRGGELFF
abundance: many; j_gene: TRBJ2-5; v_gene: TRBV29-1; d_gene: TRBD1; CDR3nt: TGCAGCGTCAGAACAGGGGGCGGTCCGGAGACCCAGTACTTC; CDR3aa: CSVRTGGGPETQYF
abundance: NA; j_gene: TRBJ2-3; v_gene: TRBV2; d_gene: NA; CDR3nt: TGTGCCAGCAGTGAAAGCAGGGGGGACACGCAGTATTTT; CDR3aa: CASSESRGDTQYF
abundance: few; j_gene: TRBJ2-1; v_gene: TRBV6-2/TRBV6-3; d_gene: TRBD2; CDR3nt: TGTGCCAGTGCGTACACTAGCGGGAGCGACAATGAGCAGTTCTTC; CDR3aa: CASAYTSGSDNEQFF
abundance: many; j_gene: TRBJ2-3; v_gene: TRBV7-6; d_gene: NA; CDR3nt: TGTGCCAGCAGCCTCGCTAGGGGTGGTAAAGGCACAGATACGCAGTATTTT; CDR3aa: CASSLARGGKGTDTQYF
abundance: many; j_gene: TRBJ1-5; v_gene: TRBV18; d_gene: TRBD1; CDR3nt: TGTGCCAGCAGCCCAGACAGGGTCGGGCAGCCCCAGCATTTT; CDR3aa: CASSPDRVGQPQHF
abundance: many; j_gene: TRBJ2-1; v_gene: TRBV14; d_gene: NA; CDR3nt: TGTGCCAGCAGCCAGACCGGGACATTCAATGAGCAGTTCTTC; CDR3aa: CASSQTGTFNEQFF
abundance: few; j_gene: TRBJ2-1; v_gene: TRBV20-1; d_gene: NA; CDR3nt: TGCAGTGCTAGAGCTAGTCTCTACAATGAGCAGTTCTTC; CDR3aa: CSARASLYNEQFF
abundance: many; j_gene: TRBJ2-1; v_gene: TRBV7-3; d_gene: NA; CDR3nt: TGTGCCAGCAGCATCGGGACTGCGAACAATGAGCAGTTCTTC; CDR3aa: CASSIGTANNEQFF
abundance: NA; j_gene: TRBJ2-3; v_gene: TRBV19; d_gene: NA; CDR3nt: TGTGCCAGTAGCACTCGGACAGCCGGACGGACAGATACGCAGTATTTT; CDR3aa: CASSTRTAGRTDTQYF
abundance: many; j_gene: TRBJ1-1; v_gene: TRBV6-5; d_gene: NA; CDR3nt: TGTGCCAGCAGTTCCGCCTGGGGCGGGACTGAAGCTTTCTTT; CDR3aa: CASSSAWGGTEAFF
abundance: NA; j_gene: TRBJ1-2; v_gene: TRBV10-3; d_gene: NA; CDR3nt: TGTGCCATCAGTGAGTCCGCGGGCGACAACTATGGCTACACCTTC; CDR3aa: CAISESAGDNYGYTF
abundance: many; j_gene: TRBJ1-5; v_gene: TRBV29-1; d_gene: TRBD1; CDR3nt: TGCAGCGTTGCCCAACAGGGGGGCAATCAGCCCCAGCATTTT; CDR3aa: CSVAQQGGNQPQHF
abundance: NA; j_gene: TRBJ2-7; v_gene: TRBV12-5; d_gene: NA; CDR3nt: TGTGCTAGTGGTTTGGTATACGAGCAGTACTTC; CDR3aa: CASGLVYEQYF
abundance: many; j_gene: TRBJ1-5; v_gene: TRBV15; d_gene: NA; CDR3nt: TGTGCCACCAGCAGTCAGAGGGCTGGCTATCAGCCCCAGCATTTT; CDR3aa: CATSSQRAGYQPQHF
abundance: few; j_gene: TRBJ1-5; v_gene: TRBV20-1; d_gene: NA; CDR3nt: TGCAGTGCTAGAGGTGCGGTGGGGAGCAATCAGCCCCAGCATTTT; CDR3aa: CSARGAVGSNQPQHF
abundance: NA; j_gene: TRBJ2-7; v_gene: TRBV5-5; d_gene: TRBD2; CDR3nt: TGTGCCAGCAGCTCGTGGGCTAGCGGGAGGTCGGCCGAGCAGTACTTC; CDR3aa: CASSSWASGRSAEQYF
abundance: many; j_gene: TRBJ1-5; v_gene: TRBV30; d_gene: TRBD1; CDR3nt: TGTGCCTGGAAGGCAAGGGGGCGGCAGCCCCAGCATTTT; CDR3aa: CAWKARGRQPQHF
abundance: many; j_gene: TRBJ1-1; v_gene: TRBV5-1; d_gene: NA; CDR3nt: TGCGCCAGCAGCCTCCGGGGCGATGGCACTGAAGCTTTCTTT; CDR3aa: CASSLRGDGTEAFF
abundance: many; j_gene: TRBJ1-2; v_gene: TRBV9; d_gene: TRBD1; CDR3nt: TGTGCCAGCAGCGTCGGGACAGCCAGTGGCTACACCTTC; CDR3aa: CASSVGTASGYTF
abundance: many; j_gene: TRBJ2-6; v_gene: TRBV3-1; d_gene: NA; CDR3nt: TGTGCCAGCAGCCAAGGGATCGGACAGTCTGGGGCCAACGTCCTGACTTTC; CDR3aa: CASSQGIGQSGANVLTF
abundance: few; j_gene: TRBJ2-7; v_gene: TRBV24-1; d_gene: NA; CDR3nt: TGTGCCACCAGTGATTGGGGATCCTACGAGCAGTACTTC; CDR3aa: CATSDWGSYEQYF